This TCR beta chain was captured by sequencing in a study of early T cells in non-severe SARS-CoV-2 infection. Across the study: Sequenced material consisted of bulk RNA (from unsorted whole blood), and chains were unpaired. General study findings and limits: The VDJdb matching leaned toward anti-spike CD8 responses and overlooked private and CD4 specificities.

The germline V gene encodes CDR1 KGHSH and CDR2 LQKENI. The V gene end was trimmed by 4 bases and the J gene end by 6 bases; junction bases not matched to a gene: 5. This CDR3 comprises 14 residues. Each single cDNA molecule received a unique molecular identifier. TCRdb re-called the 5' RACE reads with MiXCR, one entry per CDR3 protein. The sample shows tens of thousands of distinct CDR3 sequences, about 9.5% of them seen only once. This clonotype was seen at least ten times. Antigen specificity is unknown. The TCR comes from an adult who was a healthcare worker with PCR-confirmed SARS-CoV-2 infection or an uninfected control (not recorded which). The rearrangement joins TRBV18 to TRBJ1-2, with 10 bases aligning to TRBD1. This sample comprised whole blood, obtained at baseline. In DNA form, the CDR3 reads TGTGCCAGCTCACAGGGACAGGGGCAGGATGGCTACACCTTC. Its translation: CASSQGQGQDGYTF.